Below are 27 T cell receptor beta chains sequenced from a single sample in a study of low-dose radiotherapy and immunotherapy resistance in tumors. Stated time point: after trial treatment. Treatment reported: LDRT plus nivolumab, ipilimumab, low-dose cyclophosphamide and aspirin (RACIN trial). Priming of first-strand cDNA relied on TRAV- and TRBV-specific primers (covering alpha and beta chains). With a constant-region primer and a V-primer adapter, TCRs were subjected to approximately 20 PCR cycles of amplification. Using its own MiXCR run on the reads, TCRdb lists one record per CDR3 protein. The data contain approximately 80,000 distinct CDR3 sequences, 17% of them singletons. Sample: PBMCs, taken after low-dose radiotherapy plus immunotherapy. The receptors were sampled from a male donor with prostate cancer.

This clonotype was seen many times. The chain combines TRBV20-1 with TRBJ2-2, with 11 nucleotides matching TRBD2. V trimming: 0 bases; J trimming: 0 bases; junction bases outside the gene matches: 6. The CDR3 runs 18 residues. Per germline, CDR1 DFQATT and CDR2 SNEGSKA (reference sequence). As DNA, the CDR3 is TGCAGTGCTAGAGACGGGACTAGCGGAACCGCGAACACCGGGGAGCTGTTTTTT. It specifies CSARDGTSGTANTGELFF.

This clonotype was picked up many times. V and J are TRBV7-2 and TRBJ2-5; 10 bases line up with TRBD1. V trimming: 5 bases; J trimming: 5 bases; junction bases outside the gene matches: 11. Germline CDR1 and CDR2: SGHTA and FQGNSA. The CDR3 has 16 amino acids. The CDR3 sequence: CASSPTGTGAGETQYF. The CDR3 DNA is TGTGCCAGCAGCCCCACCGGGACAGGGGCTGGGGAGACCCAGTACTTC.

This chain connects TRBV20-1 to TRBJ2-3, with TRBD1 matching 10 bases. Germline CDR1 and CDR2: DFQATT and SNEGSKA (reference sequence). The CDR3 length is 16 residues. Germline trimming cut 6 bases from V and 4 bases from J; bases unmatched to any gene: 13. CDR3 bases: TGCAGTGCCGAAAACCCGGGACAGGGGTTCGCAGATACGCAGTATTTT. This encodes CSAENPGQGFADTQYF.

This clonotype was observed many times. This sequence joins TRBV6-5 and TRBJ1-1; 7 nucleotides line up with TRBD1. The germline V gene encodes CDR1 MNHEY and CDR2 SVGAGI. The V gene end was trimmed by 6 bases and the J gene end by 4 bases; junction bases not matched to a gene: 8. This CDR3 has 14 residues. CDR3 protein: CASSKGQTITEAFF. The DNA for the CDR3 is TGTGCCAGCAGCAAGGGACAGACCATCACTGAAGCTTTCTTT.

This clonotype was detected many times. The chain is built from TRBV28 and TRBJ2-3; no clear D gene. Per germline, CDR1 MDHEN and CDR2 SYDVKM. The CDR3 runs to 11 residues. The V end was cut by 7 bases, the J end by 8 bases, with 10 bases between. The CDR3: CASTSLFTQYF. DNA for the CDR3: TGTGCCAGCACCAGTTTGTTTACGCAGTATTTT.

V and J are TRBV7-8 and TRBJ1-2; 7 bases are shared with TRBD1. Germline-derived CDR1 and CDR2 are SGHVS and FQNEAQ. After removal of 2 bases from V and 10 bases from J, the junction contained 7 bases not matched to a gene. This CDR3 has 13 residues. The CDR3 spells CASSLKGAGLYTF. The CDR3 coding sequence is TGTGCCAGCAGCTTAAAGGGGGCAGGTCTCTACACCTTC. The full variable domain, with the rest looked up from reference TRBV7-8 and TRBJ1-2, is GAGVSQSPRYKVAKRGQDVALRCDPISGHVSLFWYQQALGQGPEFLTYFQNEAQLDKSGLPSDRFFAERPEGSVSTLKIQRTQQEDSAVYLCASSLKGAGLYTFGSGTRLTVV.

This clonotype was seen many times. This sequence joins TRBV4-3 and TRBJ2-3; D is unclear. The CDR3 loop spans 14 amino acids. CDR1 and CDR2 from the germline V gene are LGHNA and YSLEER. The V end was cut by 3 bases, the J end by 6 bases, with 13 bases between. The CDR3 DNA reads TGCGCCAGCAGCCAGGGGTCCGGCCGGGATACGCAGTATTTT. Translation gives CASSQGSGRDTQYF.

This clonotype was counted ten times or more. The chain joins TRBV4-1 to TRBJ2-1, with unresolved D. Germline V gene lookup returns CDR1 MGHRA and CDR2 YSYEKL. V lost 1 base to trimming and J lost 0 bases, with 10 bases between them. CDR3 size: 16 residues. CDR3 residues: CASSQGRAYSYNEQFF. The DNA for the CDR3 is TGCGCCAGCAGCCAAGGTCGGGCATACTCCTACAATGAGCAGTTCTTC.

This clonotype was detected many times. This rearrangement joins TRBV20-1 to TRBJ1-4, with 7 bases that match TRBD1. With 0 bases clipped from V and 3 bases from J, the junction kept 1 base outside the gene matches. There are 14 residues in the CDR3. Germline loops: CDR1 DFQATT, CDR2 SNEGSKA (reference sequence). The DNA of the CDR3 is TGCAGTGCTAGAGATGGGACAGCTAATGAAAAACTGTTTTTT. Its translation: CSARDGTANEKLFF.

This clonotype was seen repeatedly, ten times or more. This rearrangement joins TRBV12-3 or TRBV12-4 to TRBJ2-1; maybe TRBD2 (5 bases). The CDR3 sequence is 14 residues long. V dropped 1 base and J dropped 7 bases, with 11 bases sitting between them. CDR3 nucleotides: TGTGCCAGCAGTTTAGTGGGAGAGGTAAATGAGCAGTTCTTC. Translating gives CASSLVGEVNEQFF.

This clonotype appeared many times. The gene calls are TRBV20-1 and TRBJ2-1, with 7 bases aligning to TRBD2. Germline CDR1 is DFQATT and CDR2 is SNEGSKA (reference sequence). This CDR3 spans 14 amino acids. The V and J ends lost 7 bases and 5 bases, in that order; junction bases with no gene match: 11. In DNA form, the CDR3 reads TGCAGTGTTTCTCCTGGCGGGAGTAACAATGAGCAGTTCTTC. This gives the protein CSVSPGGSNNEQFF.

The sample holds many counts of this clonotype. This chain links TRBV7-6 with TRBJ1-5; D remains ambiguous. V was shortened by 1 base and J by 1 base, with 8 bases between the two germline ends. Germline CDR1 is SGHVS and CDR2 is FNYEAQ. CDR3 length: 15 residues. The CDR3 DNA follows: TGTGCCAGCAGCTTAGGGGAATCGAGCAATCAGCCCCAGCATTTT. Translating gives CASSLGESSNQPQHF.

This clonotype was seen at least ten times. V usage is TRBV6-2 or TRBV6-3 and J usage is TRBJ2-3, with TRBD2 matching over 8 bases. The CDR3 is 14 residues long. V lost 2 bases to trimming and J lost 12 bases; unmatched junction nucleotides: 10. The V gene's germline CDR1 is MNHEY and CDR2 SVGEGT. The CDR3 loop reads CASSYGLASTAQYF. The CDR3 DNA reads as TGTGCCAGCAGTTACGGACTAGCTTCAACGGCACAGTATTTT.

This clonotype was counted ten times or more. V and J are TRBV9 and TRBJ2-1, with D possibly TRBD1 on 5 matching bases. Trimming pared 4 bases from V and 0 bases from J, leaving 14 bases between. The CDR3 consists of 16 residues. CDR1 is SGDLS, CDR2 YYNGEE, per germline. The CDR3: CASSTAGDSSYNEQFF. CDR3 nucleotide sequence: TGTGCCAGCAGCACTGCCGGAGACAGCTCCTACAATGAGCAGTTCTTC.

This clonotype was found a few times. The gene calls are TRBV28 and TRBJ2-7, with D possibly TRBD2 on 6 matching bases. Germline loops: CDR1 MDHEN, CDR2 SYDVKM. This CDR3 region has 15 residues. V lost 7 bases and J lost 0, with 16 bases in between. The CDR3 reads CASTDSGQSSYEQYF. Here the CDR3 DNA reads TGTGCCAGCACAGACAGCGGGCAGAGCTCCTACGAGCAGTACTTC. The whole variable domain, remainder taken from reference TRBV28 and TRBJ2-7, is DVKVTQSSRYLVKRTGEKVFLECVQDMDHENMFWYRQDPGLGLRLIYFSYDVKMKEKGDIPEGYSVSREKKERFSLILESASTNQTSMYLCASTDSGQSSYEQYFGPGTRLTVT.

Comment on this clonotype: A read error may explain this, as a much larger clone is one base away. The chain employs TRBV13 and TRBJ1-4, with D unresolved. CDR3 length equals 15 residues. Germline V gene sequence: CDR1 PRHDT, CDR2 FYEKMQ (reference sequence). Trimming cost V 3 bases and J 6 bases, with 14 bases left between them. CDR3 DNA: TGTGCCAGCAGCTTGGGAATTTTCGGGGATGAAAAACTGTTTTTT. The encoded protein is CASSLGIFGDEKLFF.

This clonotype was seen many times. Mismatch with germline at one junction end may stem from a read error. The chain employs TRBV5-4 and TRBJ2-1; D is unclear. CDR3 length: 13 amino acids. Germline CDR1 is SGHNT and CDR2 is YYREEE (reference sequence). The CDR3 is CASSHLRYSEQFF. Written as DNA, the CDR3 is TGCGCCAGCAGCCACCTGAGGTATTCTGAGCAGTTCTTC.

This clonotype was recorded at least ten times. The chain couples TRBV7-8 to TRBJ2-1, with 8 positions matching TRBD2. This CDR3 comprises 17 residues. Germline assignment: CDR1 SGHVS and CDR2 FQNEAQ. The V gene end was trimmed by 1 base and the J gene end by 2 bases; junction bases not matched to a gene: 7. CDR3 residues: CASSLELAGPPYNEQFF. CDR3 sequence (DNA): TGTGCCAGCAGCTTAGAATTAGCGGGACCGCCCTACAATGAGCAGTTCTTC.

This clonotype was recorded a few times. The rearrangement joins TRBV9 to TRBJ2-1, with 7 bases fitting TRBD1. V lost 4 bases and J lost 2; bases outside the gene matches: 9. Germline loops: CDR1 SGDLS, CDR2 YYNGEE. The CDR3 length is 16 residues. CDR3: CASSPPGGRTYNEQFF. The CDR3, as DNA: TGTGCCAGCAGCCCTCCAGGGGGTAGGACCTACAATGAGCAGTTCTTC.

This clonotype came up many times. The chain links TRBV20-1 to TRBJ2-1, with 12 bases matching TRBD2. This CDR3 contains 14 residues. Germline CDR1 and CDR2: DFQATT and SNEGSKA (reference sequence). With 6 bases clipped from V and 4 bases from J, the junction kept 4 bases outside the gene matches. In DNA form, the CDR3 reads TGCAGTGCGGAACTAGCGGGAGGTTACAATGAGCAGTTCTTC. Encoded protein: CSAELAGGYNEQFF.

This clonotype was counted many times. The rearrangement uses TRBV28 and TRBJ1-1; D uncertain. The V gene lost 6 bases and the J gene lost 4 bases, with 12 bases spanning the gap. Germline values: CDR1 MDHEN, CDR2 SYDVKM. The CDR3 has 13 residues. The CDR3 sequence is CASSLGRPTEAFF. The CDR3 DNA is TGTGCCAGCAGCTTAGGCCGCCCCACTGAAGCTTTCTTT. The whole variable domain, filled in from reference TRBV28 and TRBJ1-1, reads DVKVTQSSRYLVKRTGEKVFLECVQDMDHENMFWYRQDPGLGLRLIYFSYDVKMKEKGDIPEGYSVSREKKERFSLILESASTNQTSMYLCASSLGRPTEAFFGQGTRLTVV.

This clonotype was observed at least ten times. This chain uses TRBV19 with TRBJ1-5; D is perhaps TRBD1 (5 bases). The CDR3 sequence is 13 residues long. Germline CDR1 LNHDA, CDR2 SQIVND (reference sequence). The V end lost 6 bases, the J end lost 6 bases, and 12 bases lay between the germline ends. The CDR3 sequence: CASRWGEGQPQHF. CDR3 DNA: TGTGCCAGTAGATGGGGGGAGGGTCAGCCCCAGCATTTT. Supplemented by reference TRBV19 and TRBJ1-5, the full variable domain reads DGGITQSPKYLFRKEGQNVTLSCEQNLNHDAMYWYRQDPGQGLRLIYYSQIVNDFQKGDIAEGYSVSREKKESFPLTVTSAQKNPTAFYLCASRWGEGQPQHFGDGTRLSIL.

This clonotype was counted ten times or more. The rearrangement uses TRBV7-2 and TRBJ2-1; D is undetermined. Germline-derived CDR1 and CDR2 are SGHTA and FQGNSA. The CDR3 spans 15 residues. V gave up 0 bases and J gave up 6 bases, with 12 bases separating them. CDR3 sequence: CASSLAGSAANEQFF. DNA for the CDR3: TGTGCCAGCAGCTTAGCGGGAAGCGCCGCCAATGAGCAGTTCTTC.

The V and J genes are TRBV5-4 and TRBJ2-1; 7 bases match TRBD2. Germline CDR1 reads SGHNT; CDR2 reads YYREEE (reference sequence). The V and J ends lost 6 bases and 13 bases, in that order; junction bases with no gene match: 13. The CDR3 is 13 residues long. The DNA for the CDR3 is TGTGCCAGCACCTCCAGGGCTAGCGGATCTCAGTTCTTC. Amino acid sequence: CASTSRASGSQFF.

This clonotype was detected ten times or more. CDR3 amino acids: CASSFGGTGPYNEQFF. The CDR3 DNA reads TGTGCCAGCAGTTTTGGCGGGACAGGCCCTTACAATGAGCAGTTCTTC. This rearrangement joins TRBV12-3 or TRBV12-4 to TRBJ2-1; 8 nucleotides match TRBD1. Trimming cost V 3 bases and J 4 bases; bases outside gene matches: 8. This CDR3 is built from 16 residues.

As regards this clonotype: This likely traces to a read error, being one base from a far larger clone. This rearrangement joins TRBV19 to TRBJ2-7; 11 bases line up with TRBD2. The junction had 16 bases not matched to a gene; V was cut back by 8 bases and J by 7 bases. Per germline, CDR1 LNHDA and CDR2 SQIVND (reference sequence). CDR3 size: 16 residues. For the CDR3, the DNA is TGTGCCAGTGGATCTAGCGGGAGGAGCTCCTACAATGAGCAGTACTTC. Amino acids: CASGSSGRSSYNEQYF.

In its sample, this clonotype was seen many times. This chain connects TRBV23-1 to TRBJ2-7; the match to TRBD1 covers 7 bases. TRBV23-1 is an ORF; its function is uncertain. The CDR3 extends over 15 amino acids. J was trimmed by 6 bases and V by 6 bases; bases with no gene match: 14. The CDR3 region is CASRSRQGSPSEQYF. The CDR3 coding sequence is TGCGCCAGCAGGTCAAGACAGGGTTCCCCGTCCGAGCAGTACTTC.